Listed below are T cell receptor beta chains from one sample, sequenced in a study of breast tumors, draining lymph nodes, adjacent tissues. Each CDR3 protein is one row after TCRdb ran MiXCR on the multiplex PCR reads. Of 150,000 to 200,000 distinct CDR3 sequences in the sample, about 33% are singletons; the top ten hold roughly 3.8%. Material for sequencing was axillary lymph node tissue. These TCRs come from a female donor with breast cancer. Some clones in this sample may be carry-over from other donors' samples. CDR3s include the opening cysteine and the closing phenylalanine or tryptophan. The D gene is left open where the match is weak. Size is omitted from some rows. Given values are once, few, many or a class for expanded clones.

d_gene: TRBD2; v_gene: TRBV2; abundance: many; len: 11; j_gene: TRBJ2-1; CDR3nt: TGTGCCAGCACGGCGGGGGTAGGGCAGTTCTTC; CDR3aa: CASTAGVGQFF
d_gene: NA; v_gene: TRBV2; abundance: many; len: 14; j_gene: TRBJ1-1; CDR3nt: TGTGCCAGCAGGCCCCGACTGATGAACACTGAAGCTTTCTTT; CDR3aa: CASRPRLMNTEAFF
d_gene: NA; v_gene: TRBV5-1; abundance: NA; len: 16; j_gene: TRBJ1-6; CDR3nt: TGCGCCAGCAGCCGTACTAGCGGGGCAGGTAATTCACCCCTCCACTTT; CDR3aa: CASSRTSGAGNSPLHF
d_gene: NA; v_gene: TRBV29-1; abundance: once; len: 18; j_gene: TRBJ2-6; CDR3nt: TGCAGCGTTGCCACTAAGGGGGACATTTCCTCTGGGGCCATCGTCCCGACTTTC; CDR3aa: CSVATKGDISSGAIVPTF
d_gene: TRBD1; v_gene: TRBV28; abundance: NA; len: 19; j_gene: TRBJ2-7; CDR3nt: TGTGCCAGCAGCCCCTCCAACCATCTCCGGGACAGTTCGGCCTACGAGCAGTACTTC; CDR3aa: CASSPSNHLRDSSAYEQYF
d_gene: TRBD1; v_gene: TRBV19; abundance: NA; len: 15; j_gene: TRBJ1-6; CDR3nt: TGTGCCAGTAGTCCCCGGGACAGTCGCAATTCACCCCTCCACTTT; CDR3aa: CASSPRDSRNSPLHF
d_gene: NA; v_gene: TRBV6-1; abundance: many; len: 15; j_gene: TRBJ2-3; CDR3nt: TGTGCCAGCCTTGGGCTAACTACTAGCACAGATACGCAGTATTTT; CDR3aa: CASLGLTTSTDTQYF
d_gene: NA; v_gene: TRBV5-1; abundance: many; len: 16; j_gene: TRBJ2-7; CDR3nt: TGCGCCAGCAGCTTCGCAGGGGCGGGGAACACCTACGAGCAGTACTTC; CDR3aa: CASSFAGAGNTYEQYF
d_gene: TRBD2; v_gene: TRBV24-1; abundance: many; len: 18; j_gene: TRBJ2-3; CDR3nt: TGTGCCACCAGTGATTTTAGAGGACTAGCGGCTCGTACAGATACGCAGTATTTT; CDR3aa: CATSDFRGLAARTDTQYF
d_gene: TRBD1; v_gene: TRBV15; abundance: many; len: 15; j_gene: TRBJ1-4; CDR3nt: TGTGCCACCAGCATTAGGACAGGGATTAATGAAAAACTGTTTTTT; CDR3aa: CATSIRTGINEKLFF
d_gene: NA; v_gene: TRBV28; abundance: many; len: 14; j_gene: TRBJ1-2; CDR3nt: TGTGCCAGCAGCCCTCCGGGGGGCGCGAATGGCTACACCTTC; CDR3aa: CASSPPGGANGYTF
d_gene: TRBD2; v_gene: TRBV27; abundance: few; len: 15; j_gene: TRBJ2-1; CDR3nt: TGTGCCATCGGGACTAGCGGGAGAACCTACAATGAGCAGTTCTTC; CDR3aa: CAIGTSGRTYNEQFF
d_gene: NA; v_gene: TRBV28; abundance: many; len: 18; j_gene: TRBJ2-1; CDR3nt: TGTGCCAGCAGTTTGGTGAGCTTCGGAGCGAGCTCCTACAATGAGCAGTTCTTC; CDR3aa: CASSLVSFGASSYNEQFF
d_gene: TRBD1; v_gene: TRBV9; abundance: many; len: 16; j_gene: TRBJ2-3; CDR3nt: TGTGCCAGCAGCGTCCGACAGGGGTATGGCGCAGATACGCAGTATTTT; CDR3aa: CASSVRQGYGADTQYF
d_gene: NA; v_gene: TRBV20-1; abundance: NA; len: 12; j_gene: TRBJ1-1; CDR3nt: TGCAGTGCTAGTCGACAGTTATCTGAAGCTTTCTTT; CDR3aa: CSASRQLSEAFF
d_gene: NA; v_gene: TRBV5-1; abundance: NA; len: 16; j_gene: TRBJ2-3; CDR3nt: TGCGCCAGCAGCTTTTCTGTGGCAGGCGGGGAAGATACGCAGTATTTT; CDR3aa: CASSFSVAGGEDTQYF
d_gene: NA; v_gene: TRBV14; abundance: many; len: 13; j_gene: TRBJ2-7; CDR3nt: TGTGCCAGCAGCCAAGATTCGGGCTACGAGCAGTACTTC; CDR3aa: CASSQDSGYEQYF
d_gene: TRBD1; v_gene: TRBV12-3/TRBV12-4; abundance: many; len: 13; j_gene: TRBJ1-2; CDR3nt: TGTGCCAGCAGCCGACAGGGCCGTTATGGCTACACCTTC; CDR3aa: CASSRQGRYGYTF
d_gene: NA; v_gene: TRBV7-9; abundance: NA; len: 11; j_gene: TRBJ2-7; CDR3nt: TGTGCCAGCAGCGAATCCTACGAGCAGTACTTC; CDR3aa: CASSESYEQYF
d_gene: TRBD2; v_gene: TRBV5-6; abundance: NA; len: 16; j_gene: TRBJ2-1; CDR3nt: TGTGCCAGCAGCCCGGCCGGACCAGCGGGAGTTATTGAGCAGTTCTTC; CDR3aa: CASSPAGPAGVIEQFF
d_gene: NA; v_gene: TRBV19; abundance: NA; len: 14; j_gene: TRBJ1-1; CDR3nt: TGTGCCAGTAGTGGGTGGACGTGGAGCACTGAAGCTTTCTTT; CDR3aa: CASSGWTWSTEAFF
d_gene: NA; v_gene: TRBV14; abundance: many; len: 14; j_gene: TRBJ1-2; CDR3nt: TGTGCCAGCAGCCTACCGGGGCCTGGCCGTGGCTACACCTTC; CDR3aa: CASSLPGPGRGYTF
d_gene: NA; v_gene: TRBV6-1; abundance: many; len: 11; j_gene: TRBJ2-7; CDR3nt: TGTGCCAGCAGACTCGAGTACGAGCAGTACTTC; CDR3aa: CASRLEYEQYF
d_gene: NA; v_gene: TRBV30; abundance: NA; len: 14; j_gene: TRBJ2-5; CDR3nt: TGTGCCGGGAGAATCACGCGGGGACGGGAGACCCAGTACTTC; CDR3aa: CAGRITRGRETQYF
d_gene: NA; v_gene: TRBV5-1; abundance: NA; len: 14; j_gene: TRBJ2-3; CDR3nt: TGCGCCAGCAGTTCCGAGGCTAGCACAGACACGCAGTATTTT; CDR3aa: CASSSEASTDTQYF
d_gene: TRBD2; v_gene: TRBV4-3; abundance: many; len: 14; j_gene: TRBJ2-2; CDR3nt: TGCGCCAGCAGATGGACTAGCTCGGCCGGGGAGCTGTTTTTT; CDR3aa: CASRWTSSAGELFF
d_gene: NA; v_gene: TRBV6-5; abundance: NA; len: 15; j_gene: TRBJ1-1; CDR3nt: TGTGCCGCGTCTGAGCCGGGGCGAAAGGAATCTGAAGCTTTCTTT; CDR3aa: CAASEPGRKESEAFF
d_gene: TRBD1; v_gene: TRBV15; abundance: once; len: 19; j_gene: TRBJ2-2; CDR3nt: TGTGCCACCAGCAGCATTTCCGTGACAGGGGTCAGGAAGACTGGGGAGCTGTTTTTT; CDR3aa: CATSSISVTGVRKTGELFF
d_gene: NA; v_gene: TRBV9; abundance: NA; len: 12; j_gene: TRBJ1-2; CDR3nt: TGTGCCAGCAGCTCTGGGTTCTATGGCTACACCTTC; CDR3aa: CASSSGFYGYTF
d_gene: NA; v_gene: TRBV5-5; abundance: NA; len: 15; j_gene: TRBJ2-7; CDR3nt: TGTGCGAGCAGCTTGGCGGGACAGAGAGACCACGAGCAGTACTTC; CDR3aa: CASSLAGQRDHEQYF
d_gene: NA; v_gene: TRBV5-6; abundance: few; len: 13; j_gene: TRBJ2-7; CDR3nt: TGTGCCAGCAGCTTGTCCAGCTCCTACGAGCAGTACTTC; CDR3aa: CASSLSSSYEQYF
d_gene: TRBD1; v_gene: TRBV5-8; abundance: once; len: 13; j_gene: TRBJ1-6; CDR3nt: TGTGCCAGCAGCATCACAGGGGCTTCACTCCTCCACTTT; CDR3aa: CASSITGASLLHF
d_gene: TRBD1; v_gene: TRBV7-9; abundance: many; len: 15; j_gene: TRBJ1-5; CDR3nt: TGTGCCAGCAGCCAGACAGGGGAGTTCAATCAGCCCCAGCATTTT; CDR3aa: CASSQTGEFNQPQHF
d_gene: NA; v_gene: TRBV5-1; abundance: many; len: 13; j_gene: TRBJ2-7; CDR3nt: TGCGCCAGCAAGGTGACACCATCCTACGAGCAGTACTTC; CDR3aa: CASKVTPSYEQYF
d_gene: TRBD1; v_gene: TRBV18; abundance: many; len: 15; j_gene: TRBJ1-2; CDR3nt: TGTGCCAGCTCACCTTCGACAGGGTTCGGCTATGGCTACACCTTC; CDR3aa: CASSPSTGFGYGYTF
d_gene: NA; v_gene: TRBV7-3; abundance: many; len: 16; j_gene: TRBJ1-5; CDR3nt: TGTGCCAGCAGGATAAGGGCTTCGTATAGCAATCAGCCCCAGCATTTT; CDR3aa: CASRIRASYSNQPQHF
d_gene: NA; v_gene: TRBV30; abundance: many; len: 17; j_gene: TRBJ2-6; CDR3nt: TGTGCCTGGAGCCGCCGGGCCTTAAACTCTGGGGCCAACGTCCTGACTTTC; CDR3aa: CAWSRRALNSGANVLTF
d_gene: NA; v_gene: TRBV3-1; abundance: many; len: 13; j_gene: TRBJ2-1; CDR3nt: TGTGCCAGCAGCCAAGGGGGTACGGGTGAGCAGTTCTTC; CDR3aa: CASSQGGTGEQFF
d_gene: TRBD2; v_gene: TRBV3-1; abundance: NA; len: 17; j_gene: TRBJ2-2; CDR3nt: TGTGCCAGCAGCCAAGTGGCGGCGGGAGTTAGATACGGGGAGCTGTTTTTT; CDR3aa: CASSQVAAGVRYGELFF
d_gene: NA; v_gene: TRBV7-6; abundance: many; len: 13; j_gene: TRBJ1-5; CDR3nt: TGTGCCAGCAGCTTAGACCGCAATCAGCCCCAGCATTTT; CDR3aa: CASSLDRNQPQHF
d_gene: NA; v_gene: TRBV6-1; abundance: many; len: 10; j_gene: TRBJ2-7; CDR3nt: TGTGCCAGTAGCGTCTACGAGCAGTACTTC; CDR3aa: CASSVYEQYF
d_gene: NA; v_gene: TRBV19; abundance: many; len: 14; j_gene: TRBJ2-2; CDR3nt: TGTGCCAGTAGAGATCGGGACTTTGGCGGGGAGCTGTTTTTT; CDR3aa: CASRDRDFGGELFF
d_gene: NA; v_gene: TRBV7-9; abundance: many; len: 15; j_gene: TRBJ1-2; CDR3nt: TGTGCCAGCATCCCGGGACAAGGGGACTACTATGGCTACACCTTC; CDR3aa: CASIPGQGDYYGYTF
d_gene: TRBD2; v_gene: TRBV5-4; abundance: NA; len: 16; j_gene: TRBJ2-5; CDR3nt: TGTGCCAGCAGCTTGCCAGCGGGAGGAACCGGGGAGACCCAGTACTTC; CDR3aa: CASSLPAGGTGETQYF
d_gene: NA; v_gene: TRBV10-2; abundance: NA; len: 14; j_gene: TRBJ2-7; CDR3nt: TGCGCCAGCAGTGAACTAGTTGACGACTACGAGCAGTACTTC; CDR3aa: CASSELVDDYEQYF
d_gene: NA; v_gene: TRBV28; abundance: NA; len: 11; j_gene: TRBJ1-1; CDR3nt: TGTGCCAGCCTATTGAACACTGAAGCTTTCTTT; CDR3aa: CASLLNTEAFF
d_gene: NA; v_gene: TRBV6-7; abundance: NA; len: 13; j_gene: TRBJ1-1; CDR3nt: TGTGCCACCCCCAGGAGGGGGGACACTGAAGCTTTCTTT; CDR3aa: CATPRRGDTEAFF
d_gene: TRBD1; v_gene: TRBV19; abundance: many; len: 17; j_gene: TRBJ2-7; CDR3nt: TGTGCCAGTAGTATAGAGGAACAGGGGCGTATGGGATACGAGCAGTACTTC; CDR3aa: CASSIEEQGRMGYEQYF
d_gene: TRBD2; v_gene: TRBV20-1; abundance: NA; len: 14; j_gene: TRBJ2-7; CDR3nt: TGCAGTGCTAGGGTTGGACTAGCAACCTACGAGCAGTACTTC; CDR3aa: CSARVGLATYEQYF
d_gene: NA; v_gene: TRBV5-1; abundance: many; len: 15; j_gene: TRBJ2-2; CDR3nt: TGCGCCAGCAGCTTGGCGACTATCAACACCGGGGAGCTGTTTTTT; CDR3aa: CASSLATINTGELFF
d_gene: NA; v_gene: TRBV12-3/TRBV12-4; abundance: many; len: 14; j_gene: TRBJ2-7; CDR3nt: TGTGCCAGCAGCGCCAGGGGTTTGTACTACGAGCAGTACTTC; CDR3aa: CASSARGLYYEQYF
d_gene: TRBD1; v_gene: TRBV28; abundance: many; len: 12; j_gene: TRBJ2-7; CDR3nt: TGTGCCAGCATTCGGACAGGGGACGAGCAGTACTTC; CDR3aa: CASIRTGDEQYF